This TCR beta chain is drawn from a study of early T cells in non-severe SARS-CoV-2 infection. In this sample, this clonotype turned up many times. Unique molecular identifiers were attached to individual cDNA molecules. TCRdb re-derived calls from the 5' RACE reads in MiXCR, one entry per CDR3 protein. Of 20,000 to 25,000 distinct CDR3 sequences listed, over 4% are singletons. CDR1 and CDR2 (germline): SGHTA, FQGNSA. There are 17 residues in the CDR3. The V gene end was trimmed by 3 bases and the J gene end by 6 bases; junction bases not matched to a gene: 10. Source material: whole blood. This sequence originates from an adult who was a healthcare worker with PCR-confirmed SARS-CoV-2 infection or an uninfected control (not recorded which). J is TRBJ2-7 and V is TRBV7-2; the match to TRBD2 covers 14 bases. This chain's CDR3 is CASSFMTTSGGATEQYF. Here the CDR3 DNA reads TGTGCCAGCAGCTTCATGACGACTAGCGGGGGGGCCACCGAGCAGTACTTC.